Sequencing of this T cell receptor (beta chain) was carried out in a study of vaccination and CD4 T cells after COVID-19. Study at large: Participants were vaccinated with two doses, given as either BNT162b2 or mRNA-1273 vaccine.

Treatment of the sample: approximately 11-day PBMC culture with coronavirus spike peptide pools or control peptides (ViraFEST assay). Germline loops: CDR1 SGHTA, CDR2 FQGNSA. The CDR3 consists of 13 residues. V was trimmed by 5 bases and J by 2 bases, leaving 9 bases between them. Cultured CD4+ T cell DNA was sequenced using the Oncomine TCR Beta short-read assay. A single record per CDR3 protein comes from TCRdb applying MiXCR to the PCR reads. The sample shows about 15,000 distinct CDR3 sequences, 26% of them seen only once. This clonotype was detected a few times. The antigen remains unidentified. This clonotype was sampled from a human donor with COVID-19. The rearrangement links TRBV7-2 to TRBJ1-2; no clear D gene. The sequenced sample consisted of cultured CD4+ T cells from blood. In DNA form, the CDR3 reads TGTGCCAGCAGCCGAGGCGGGAACTATGGCTACACCTTC. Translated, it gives CASSRGGNYGYTF.